These T cell receptor beta chains were read from a single sample in a study of blood T cell repertoires in COVID-19. Sequenced by immunoSEQ multiplex PCR; TCRdb stores in-frame clones only, minus some. The sample contains some 76,000 clones, about nine tenths of which appear only once. Material for sequencing was peripheral blood. Every receptor here comes from a young woman with acute or convalescent COVID-19. The CDR3 runs from the conserved cysteine through the conserved F or W. A D gene is named only where the DNA matches it firmly. Expanded clones are given a class, and other clones once, few, many or no size at all.

CDR3 length: 15; V gene: TRBV19; D gene: TRBD1; clone size: NA; J gene: TRBJ1-1; CDR3 protein: CASSPTGGLNTEAFF; CDR3 DNA: TGTGCCAGTAGTCCCACAGGGGGTTTGAACACTGAAGCTTTCTTT
CDR3 length: 13; V gene: TRBV27; D gene: TRBD1; clone size: NA; J gene: TRBJ1-2; CDR3 protein: CASSLVAGGGYTF; CDR3 DNA: TGTGCCAGCAGTTTAGTGGCAGGGGGTGGCTACACCTTC
CDR3 length: 14; V gene: TRBV7-2; D gene: TRBD1; clone size: NA; J gene: TRBJ1-2; CDR3 protein: CASSWDSTNYGYTF; CDR3 DNA: TGTGCCAGCAGCTGGGACAGCACGAATTATGGCTACACCTTC
CDR3 length: 16; V gene: TRBV25-1; D gene: TRBD1; clone size: NA; J gene: TRBJ2-6; CDR3 protein: CASSGYRGTGANVLTF; CDR3 DNA: TGTGCCAGCAGTGGATACAGGGGGACCGGGGCCAACGTCCTGACTTTC
CDR3 length: 14; V gene: TRBV19; D gene: NA; clone size: NA; J gene: TRBJ1-3; CDR3 protein: CATSIGPAGNTIYF; CDR3 DNA: TGTGCCACCTCGATTGGGCCGGCTGGAAACACCATATATTTT
CDR3 length: 15; V gene: TRBV5-1; D gene: NA; clone size: NA; J gene: TRBJ2-3; CDR3 protein: CASSLTGSPTDTQYF; CDR3 DNA: TGCGCCAGCAGCTTGACAGGTTCCCCAACAGATACGCAGTATTTT
CDR3 length: 16; V gene: TRBV3-1/TRBV3-2; D gene: TRBD1; clone size: NA; J gene: TRBJ1-3; CDR3 protein: CASSQGQGVSGNTIYF; CDR3 DNA: TGTGCCAGCAGCCAAGGACAGGGGGTTTCTGGAAACACCATATATTTT
CDR3 length: 15; V gene: TRBV21-1; D gene: NA; clone size: NA; J gene: TRBJ2-1; CDR3 protein: CARYSRAGSHYEQFF; CDR3 DNA: TGTGCCAGGTATTCACGGGCGGGAAGTCACTATGAGCAGTTCTTC
CDR3 length: 15; V gene: TRBV9; D gene: TRBD1; clone size: NA; J gene: TRBJ2-1; CDR3 protein: CASSSRTGSPEGQFF; CDR3 DNA: TGTGCCAGCAGCTCCCGGACAGGTTCCCCCGAGGGGCAGTTCTTC
CDR3 length: 13; V gene: TRBV12-3/TRBV12-4; D gene: NA; clone size: NA; J gene: TRBJ1-1; CDR3 protein: CASSLSPNTEAFF; CDR3 DNA: TGTGCCAGCAGTTTAAGCCCGAACACTGAAGCTTTCTTT
CDR3 length: 14; V gene: TRBV3-1/TRBV3-2; D gene: NA; clone size: NA; J gene: TRBJ2-3; CDR3 protein: CASSRGGDTDTQYF; CDR3 DNA: TGTGCCAGCAGCCGAGGGGGGGACACAGATACGCAGTATTTT
CDR3 length: 16; V gene: TRBV5-5; D gene: TRBD1; clone size: NA; J gene: TRBJ2-2; CDR3 protein: CASSLPRTGRTGELFF; CDR3 DNA: TGTGCCAGCAGCTTGCCAAGGACAGGGCGAACCGGGGAGCTGTTTTTT
CDR3 length: 13; V gene: TRBV19; D gene: TRBD2; clone size: NA; J gene: TRBJ2-1; CDR3 protein: CASRTSGRNEQFF; CDR3 DNA: TGTGCCAGTAGAACTAGCGGGAGGAATGAGCAGTTCTTC
CDR3 length: 20; V gene: TRBV6-1; D gene: TRBD2; clone size: NA; J gene: TRBJ2-3; CDR3 protein: CASSGGSGLAGVPSTDTQYF; CDR3 DNA: TGTGCCAGCAGTGGGGGATCGGGACTAGCGGGAGTACCTAGCACAGATACGCAGTATTTT
CDR3 length: 16; V gene: TRBV15; D gene: NA; clone size: NA; J gene: TRBJ1-5; CDR3 protein: CATSRGTRGTGQPQHF; CDR3 DNA: TGTGCCACCAGCAGAGGGACGAGGGGGACGGGTCAGCCCCAGCATTTT
CDR3 length: 13; V gene: TRBV6-1; D gene: NA; clone size: NA; J gene: TRBJ2-7; CDR3 protein: CASSEIEAYEQYF; CDR3 DNA: TGTGCCAGCAGTGAAATCGAGGCGTACGAGCAGTATTTC
CDR3 length: 16; V gene: TRBV9; D gene: NA; clone size: NA; J gene: TRBJ2-3; CDR3 protein: CASSVGAGSGTDTQYF; CDR3 DNA: TGTGCCAGCAGCGTAGGTGCAGGGTCCGGCACAGATACGCAGTATTTT
CDR3 length: 16; V gene: TRBV18; D gene: NA; clone size: once; J gene: TRBJ1-1; CDR3 protein: CASSPGEGALNTEAFF; CDR3 DNA: TGTGCCAGCTCCCCAGGGGAGGGAGCGTTGAACACTGAAGCTTTCTTT
CDR3 length: 15; V gene: TRBV6-2/TRBV6-3; D gene: TRBD2; clone size: NA; J gene: TRBJ2-7; CDR3 protein: CASSYSGLDGHEQYF; CDR3 DNA: TGTGCCAGCAGTTACTCGGGACTAGATGGCCACGAGCAGTACTTC
CDR3 length: 13; V gene: TRBV7-9; D gene: NA; clone size: NA; J gene: TRBJ1-4; CDR3 protein: CASSSTWEEKLFF; CDR3 DNA: TGTGCCAGCAGCTCGACCTGGGAGGAAAAACTGTTTTTT
CDR3 length: 11; V gene: TRBV2; D gene: NA; clone size: NA; J gene: TRBJ1-4; CDR3 protein: CASSHNEKLFF; CDR3 DNA: TGTGCCAGCAGTCATAATGAAAAACTGTTTTTT
CDR3 length: 13; V gene: TRBV28; D gene: TRBD1; clone size: NA; J gene: TRBJ1-1; CDR3 protein: CASSLNRGTEAFF; CDR3 DNA: TGTGCCAGCAGTTTAAACAGGGGTACTGAAGCTTTCTTT
CDR3 length: 14; V gene: TRBV30; D gene: TRBD1; clone size: NA; J gene: TRBJ1-2; CDR3 protein: CAWETGVGDYGYTF; CDR3 DNA: TGTGCCTGGGAAACAGGGGTAGGAGACTATGGCTACACCTTC
CDR3 length: 13; V gene: TRBV3-1/TRBV3-2; D gene: NA; clone size: NA; J gene: TRBJ1-1; CDR3 protein: CASSPRENTEAFF; CDR3 DNA: TGTGCCAGCAGCCCCCGGGAGAACACTGAAGCTTTCTTT
CDR3 length: 17; V gene: TRBV3-1/TRBV3-2; D gene: TRBD1; clone size: NA; J gene: TRBJ1-1; CDR3 protein: CASSSGTGDPSNTEAFF; CDR3 DNA: TGTGCCAGCAGCTCCGGGACAGGGGACCCTTCGAACACTGAAGCTTTCTTT
CDR3 length: 16; V gene: TRBV28; D gene: TRBD1; clone size: few; J gene: TRBJ1-4; CDR3 protein: CASSSPRQGAIEKLFF; CDR3 DNA: TGTGCCAGCAGTTCCCCCCGACAGGGAGCTATTGAAAAACTGTTTTTT
CDR3 length: 14; V gene: TRBV11-2; D gene: NA; clone size: once; J gene: TRBJ1-1; CDR3 protein: CASSVDSRNTEAFF; CDR3 DNA: TGTGCCAGCAGCGTTGACAGCAGGAACACTGAAGCTTTCTTT
CDR3 length: 17; V gene: TRBV28; D gene: TRBD2; clone size: NA; J gene: TRBJ2-3; CDR3 protein: CASSLSRAGGSTDTQYF; CDR3 DNA: TGTGCCAGCAGTTTAAGCAGAGCGGGGGGGAGCACAGATACGCAGTATTTT
CDR3 length: 17; V gene: TRBV28; D gene: TRBD1; clone size: NA; J gene: TRBJ1-5; CDR3 protein: CASSLRGRTGFNQPQHF; CDR3 DNA: TGTGCCAGCAGCCTTAGGGGCCGGACAGGGTTCAATCAGCCCCAGCATTTT
CDR3 length: 16; V gene: TRBV19; D gene: NA; clone size: NA; J gene: TRBJ1-5; CDR3 protein: CASSIAMGPWGQPQHF; CDR3 DNA: TGTGCCAGTAGTATTGCTATGGGGCCCTGGGGCCAGCCCCAGCATTTT
CDR3 length: 16; V gene: TRBV4-1; D gene: TRBD2; clone size: NA; J gene: TRBJ2-5; CDR3 protein: CASSQLAGGPRETQYF; CDR3 DNA: TGCGCCAGCAGCCAACTAGCGGGGGGCCCCCGAGAGACCCAGTACTTC
CDR3 length: 15; V gene: TRBV28; D gene: TRBD1; clone size: NA; J gene: TRBJ2-7; CDR3 protein: CASSSTAGGSYEQYF; CDR3 DNA: TGTGCCAGCAGTTCCACGGCAGGGGGCTCCTACGAGCAGTACTTC